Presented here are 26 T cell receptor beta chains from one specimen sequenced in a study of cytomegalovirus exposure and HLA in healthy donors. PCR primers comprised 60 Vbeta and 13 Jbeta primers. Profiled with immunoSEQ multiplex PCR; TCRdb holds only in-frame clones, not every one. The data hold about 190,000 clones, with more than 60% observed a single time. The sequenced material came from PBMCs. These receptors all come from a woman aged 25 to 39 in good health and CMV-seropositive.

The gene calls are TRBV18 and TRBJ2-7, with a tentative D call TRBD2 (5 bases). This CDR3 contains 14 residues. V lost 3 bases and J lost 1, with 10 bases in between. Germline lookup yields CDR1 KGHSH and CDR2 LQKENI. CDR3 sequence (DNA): TGTGCCAGCTCACCTACCCGGGGTTCCTACGAGCAGTACTTC. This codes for CASSPTRGSYEQYF.

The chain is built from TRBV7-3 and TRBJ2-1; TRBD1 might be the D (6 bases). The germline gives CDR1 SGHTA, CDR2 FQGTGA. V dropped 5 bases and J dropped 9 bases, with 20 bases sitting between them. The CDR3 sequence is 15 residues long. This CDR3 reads CASSPRPGQWAEQFF. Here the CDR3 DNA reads TGTGCCAGCAGCCCTAGACCGGGACAATGGGCTGAGCAGTTCTTC. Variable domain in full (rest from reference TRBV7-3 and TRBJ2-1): GAGVSQTPSNKVTEKGKYVELRCDPISGHTALYWYRQSLGQGPEFLIYFQGTGAADDSGLPNDRFFAVRPEGSVSTLKIQRTERGDSAVYLCASSPRPGQWAEQFFGPGTRLTVL.

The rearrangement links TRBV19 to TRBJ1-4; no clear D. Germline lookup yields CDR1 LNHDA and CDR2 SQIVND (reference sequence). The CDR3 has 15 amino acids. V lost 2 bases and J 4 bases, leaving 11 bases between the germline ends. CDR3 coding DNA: TGTGCCAGTAGTATATCCGGGTCGGATAATGAAAAACTGTTTTTT. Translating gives CASSISGSDNEKLFF.

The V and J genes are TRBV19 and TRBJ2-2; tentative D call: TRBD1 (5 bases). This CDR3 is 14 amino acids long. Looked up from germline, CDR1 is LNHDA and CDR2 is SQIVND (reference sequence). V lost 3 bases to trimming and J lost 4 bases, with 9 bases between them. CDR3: CASSIMGRTGELFF. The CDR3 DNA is TGTGCCAGTAGTATTATGGGGCGCACCGGGGAGCTGTTTTTT.

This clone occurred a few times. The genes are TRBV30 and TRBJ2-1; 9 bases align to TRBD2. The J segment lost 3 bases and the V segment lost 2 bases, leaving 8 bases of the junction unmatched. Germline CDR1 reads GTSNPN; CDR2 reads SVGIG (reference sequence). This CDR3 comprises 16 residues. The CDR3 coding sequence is TGTGCCTGGAGTTTGTCTAGCGGGAAGCTCTACAATGAGCAGTTCTTC. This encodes CAWSLSSGKLYNEQFF. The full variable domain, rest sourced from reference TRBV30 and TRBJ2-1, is SQTIHQWPATLVQPVGSPLSLECTVEGTSNPNLYWYRQAAGRGLQLLFYSVGIGQISSEVPQNLSASRPQDRQFILSSKKLLLSDSGFYLCAWSLSSGKLYNEQFFGPGTRLTVL.

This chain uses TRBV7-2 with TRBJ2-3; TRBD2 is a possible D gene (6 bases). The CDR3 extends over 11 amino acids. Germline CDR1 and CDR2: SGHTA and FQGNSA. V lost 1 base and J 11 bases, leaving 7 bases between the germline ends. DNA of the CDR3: TGTGCCAGCAGCTTAGGCGGGATGCAGTATTTT. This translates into CASSLGGMQYF.

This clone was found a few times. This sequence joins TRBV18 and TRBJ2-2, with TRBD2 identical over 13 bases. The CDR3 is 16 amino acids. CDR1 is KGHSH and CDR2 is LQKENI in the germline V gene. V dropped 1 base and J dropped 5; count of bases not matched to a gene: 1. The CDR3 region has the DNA TGTGCCAGCTCACCACGGACTAGCGGGGGAACCGGGGAGCTGTTTTTT. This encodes CASSPRTSGGTGELFF.

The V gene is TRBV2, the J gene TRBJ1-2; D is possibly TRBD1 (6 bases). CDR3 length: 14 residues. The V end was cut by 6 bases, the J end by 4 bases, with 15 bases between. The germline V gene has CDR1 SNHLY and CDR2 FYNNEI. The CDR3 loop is CASSLDRRLYGYTF. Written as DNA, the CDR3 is TGTGCCAGCAGCCTCGACAGGCGACTCTATGGCTACACCTTC.

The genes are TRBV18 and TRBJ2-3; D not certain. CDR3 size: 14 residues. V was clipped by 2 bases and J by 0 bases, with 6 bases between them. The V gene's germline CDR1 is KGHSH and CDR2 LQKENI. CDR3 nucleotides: TGTGCCAGCTCACCAACGCGCAGCACAGATACGCAGTATTTT. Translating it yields CASSPTRSTDTQYF.

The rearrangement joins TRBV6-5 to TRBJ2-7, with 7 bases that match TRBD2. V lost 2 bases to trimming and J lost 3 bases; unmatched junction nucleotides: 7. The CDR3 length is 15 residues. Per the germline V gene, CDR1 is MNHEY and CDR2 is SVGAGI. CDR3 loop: CASSYQWEGGYEQYF. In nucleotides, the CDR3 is TGTGCCAGCAGTTACCAGTGGGAGGGCGGCTACGAGCAGTACTTC.

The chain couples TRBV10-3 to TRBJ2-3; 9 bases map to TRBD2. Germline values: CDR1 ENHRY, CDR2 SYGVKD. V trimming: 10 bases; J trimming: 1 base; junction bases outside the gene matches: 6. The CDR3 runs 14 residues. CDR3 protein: CATAGGEGTDTQYF. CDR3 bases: TGTGCCACCGCGGGGGGGGAGGGCACAGATACGCAGTATTTT.

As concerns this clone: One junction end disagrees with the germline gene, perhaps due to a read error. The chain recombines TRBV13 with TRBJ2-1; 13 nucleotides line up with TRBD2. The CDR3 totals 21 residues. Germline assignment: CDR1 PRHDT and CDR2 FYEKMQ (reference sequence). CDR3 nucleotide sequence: TGTGCCAGCAGCCTAGGGTTCCCCGGACTAGCGGGGGTTAGCTCCTACAATGAGCAGTTCTTC. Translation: CASSLGFPGLAGVSSYNEQFF.

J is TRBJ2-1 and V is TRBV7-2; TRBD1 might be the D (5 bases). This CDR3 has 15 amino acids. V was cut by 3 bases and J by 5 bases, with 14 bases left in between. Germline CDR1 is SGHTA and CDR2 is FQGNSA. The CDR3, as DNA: TGTGCCAGCAGCTTTGACAGATCCAGCCACAATGAGCAGTTCTTC. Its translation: CASSFDRSSHNEQFF.

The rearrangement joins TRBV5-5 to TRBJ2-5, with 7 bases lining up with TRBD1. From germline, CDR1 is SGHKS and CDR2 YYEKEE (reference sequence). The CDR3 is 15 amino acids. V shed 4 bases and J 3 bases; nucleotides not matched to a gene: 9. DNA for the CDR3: TGTGCCAGCAGCCCGGCCGACAGGGTAAAAGAGACCCAGTACTTC. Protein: CASSPADRVKETQYF.

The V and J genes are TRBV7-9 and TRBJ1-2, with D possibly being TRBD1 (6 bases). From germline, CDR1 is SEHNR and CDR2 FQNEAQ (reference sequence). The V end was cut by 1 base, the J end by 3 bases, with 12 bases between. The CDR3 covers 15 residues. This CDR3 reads CASSLGGQLYYGYTF. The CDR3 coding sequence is TGTGCCAGCAGCTTAGGGGGGCAGCTTTACTATGGCTACACCTTC.

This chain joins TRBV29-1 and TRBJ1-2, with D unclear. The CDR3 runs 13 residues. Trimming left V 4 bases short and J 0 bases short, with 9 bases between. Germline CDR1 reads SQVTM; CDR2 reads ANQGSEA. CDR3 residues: CSVGGVSNYGYTF. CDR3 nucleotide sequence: TGCAGCGTTGGCGGGGTTTCTAACTATGGCTACACCTTC.

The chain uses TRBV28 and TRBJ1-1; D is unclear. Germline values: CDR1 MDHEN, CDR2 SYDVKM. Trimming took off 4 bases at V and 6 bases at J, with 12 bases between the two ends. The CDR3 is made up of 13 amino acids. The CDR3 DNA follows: TGTGCCAGCAGTTATGCCTCCAGATCTGAAGCTTTCTTT. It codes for CASSYASRSEAFF.

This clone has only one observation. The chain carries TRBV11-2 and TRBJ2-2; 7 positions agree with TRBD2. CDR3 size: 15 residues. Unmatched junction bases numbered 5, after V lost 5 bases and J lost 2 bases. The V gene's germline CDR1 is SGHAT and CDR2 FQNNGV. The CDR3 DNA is TGTGCCAGCAGCCGGGGACTACAAAACACCGGGGAGCTGTTTTTT. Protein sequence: CASSRGLQNTGELFF.

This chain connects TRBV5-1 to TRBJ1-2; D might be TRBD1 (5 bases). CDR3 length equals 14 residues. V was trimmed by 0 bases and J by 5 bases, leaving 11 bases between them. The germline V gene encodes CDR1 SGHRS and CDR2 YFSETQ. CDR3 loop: CASSLEGPGYGYTF. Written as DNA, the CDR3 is TGCGCCAGCAGCTTGGAGGGGCCAGGGTATGGCTACACCTTC.

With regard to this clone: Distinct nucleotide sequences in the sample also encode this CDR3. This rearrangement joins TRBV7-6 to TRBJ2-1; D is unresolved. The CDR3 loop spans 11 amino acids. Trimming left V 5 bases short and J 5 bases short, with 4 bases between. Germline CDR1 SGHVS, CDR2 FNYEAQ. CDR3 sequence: CASSGNNEQFF. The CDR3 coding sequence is TGTGCCAGCAGCGGCAACAATGAGCAGTTCTTC.

DNA of the CDR3: TGTGCCAGCAGCTTGGGGACAGGTCATTACTACGAGCAGTACTTC. Its protein is CASSLGTGHYYEQYF. J is TRBJ2-7 and V is TRBV5-8; 7 positions agree with TRBD1. In germline, CDR1 is SGHTS, CDR2 YDEGEE. This CDR3 region has 15 residues. Trimming at V came to 0 bases and at J to 3 bases, leaving 6 bases not matched to a gene.

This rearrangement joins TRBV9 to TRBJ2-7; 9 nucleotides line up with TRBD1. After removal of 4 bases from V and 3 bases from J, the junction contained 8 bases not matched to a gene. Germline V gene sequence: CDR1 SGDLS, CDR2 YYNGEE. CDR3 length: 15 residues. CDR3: CASSRRQGGIYEQYF. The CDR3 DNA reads TGTGCCAGCAGCCGACGACAGGGGGGTATCTACGAGCAGTACTTC.

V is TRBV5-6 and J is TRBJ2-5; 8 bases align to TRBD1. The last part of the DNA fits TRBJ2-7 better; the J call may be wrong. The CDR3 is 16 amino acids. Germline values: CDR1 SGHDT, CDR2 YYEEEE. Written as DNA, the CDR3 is TGTGCCAGCAGCCCCCCGGACAGGGTGATTTCCTACGAGCAGTACTTC. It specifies CASSPPDRVISYEQYF.

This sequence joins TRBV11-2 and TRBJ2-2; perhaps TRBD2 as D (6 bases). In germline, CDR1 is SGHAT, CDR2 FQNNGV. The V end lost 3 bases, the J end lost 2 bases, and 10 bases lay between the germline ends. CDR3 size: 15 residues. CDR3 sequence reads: CASSFYSGNTGELFF. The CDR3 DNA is TGTGCCAGCAGCTTCTATAGCGGAAACACCGGGGAGCTGTTTTTT.

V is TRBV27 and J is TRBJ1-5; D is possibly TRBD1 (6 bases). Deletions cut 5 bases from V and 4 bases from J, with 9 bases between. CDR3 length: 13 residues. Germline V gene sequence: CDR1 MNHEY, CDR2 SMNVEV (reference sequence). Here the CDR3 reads CASSGQGNQPQHF. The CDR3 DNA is TGTGCCAGCAGTGGCCAGGGGAATCAGCCCCAGCATTTT.

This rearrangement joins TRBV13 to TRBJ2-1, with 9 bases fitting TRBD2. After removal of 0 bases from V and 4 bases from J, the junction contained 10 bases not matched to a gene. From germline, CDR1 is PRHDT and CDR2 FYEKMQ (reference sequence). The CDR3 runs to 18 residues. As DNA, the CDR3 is TGTGCCAGCAGCTTAGGGCGGGGGGGCCCTAGTCCATACAATGAGCAGTTCTTC. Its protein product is CASSLGRGGPSPYNEQFF.